What follows are 9 T cell receptor beta chains derived from one specimen sequenced in a study of graft-versus-host responses after intestinal transplantation. TCRdb keeps only in-frame clones here, not all; method: immunoSEQ multiplex PCR. The sample has about 93,000 clones; about 93% are singletons. Their specific antigens are unknown. Sequenced here: unstimulated CD8+ T cells sorted from spleen or lymph node cells, sampled before intestinal transplant. The receptor source for this set is a human donor who received an intestinal transplant.

V and J are TRBV19 and TRBJ2-7, with 11 bases identical to TRBD1. The V gene end was trimmed by 5 bases and the J gene end by 5 bases; junction bases not matched to a gene: 2. The CDR3 is made up of 13 amino acids. Germline-derived CDR1 and CDR2 are LNHDA and SQIVND (reference sequence). The chain's CDR3 is CASSRTGGNEQYF. The CDR3 DNA reads TGTGCCAGTAGTCGGACAGGGGGCAACGAGCAGTACTTC.

This chain links TRBV15 with TRBJ2-1; 10 nucleotides match TRBD1. CDR1 and CDR2 (germline): LNHNV, YYDKDF (reference sequence). V shed 5 bases and J 1 base; nucleotides not matched to a gene: 2. The CDR3 totals 15 residues. The CDR3 spells CATSGDRGSYNEQFF. DNA for the CDR3: TGTGCCACCAGCGGGGACAGGGGATCCTACAATGAGCAGTTCTTC.

This clone was seen only a few times. The V and J genes are TRBV18 and TRBJ1-3, with unresolved D. Germline-derived CDR1 and CDR2 are KGHSH and LQKENI. The CDR3 consists of 16 residues. Trimming shortened V by 0 bases and J by 0 bases, and 9 bases separated the two germline ends. CDR3 loop: CASSPPVEGSGNTIYF. In nucleotides, the CDR3 is TGTGCCAGCTCACCACCGGTTGAGGGCTCTGGAAACACCATATATTTT.

As for this clone: Other nucleotide sequences from this sample produce the same CDR3. The chain joins TRBV19 to TRBJ2-1; no firm D call. The V gene's germline CDR1 is LNHDA and CDR2 SQIVND (reference sequence). The CDR3 is made up of 12 amino acids. Trimming shortened V by 3 bases and J by 7 bases, and 7 bases separated the two germline ends. The CDR3 DNA follows: TGTGCCAGTAGTATTTCATTTAATGAGCAGTTCTTC. This encodes CASSISFNEQFF.

The CDR3 DNA is TGTGCCAGCAGCGCCCCTAGCGGGGTTGAGTACAATGAGCAGTTCTTC. Translating it yields CASSAPSGVEYNEQFF. V is TRBV9 and J is TRBJ2-1; 9 nucleotides match TRBD2. The J segment lost 4 bases and the V segment lost 3 bases, leaving 8 bases of the junction unmatched. CDR3 length: 16 amino acids. The germline V gene has CDR1 SGDLS and CDR2 YYNGEE.

The V gene is TRBV6-1, the J gene TRBJ1-2, with 8 bases lining up with TRBD1. Germline values: CDR1 MNHNS, CDR2 SASEGT. The CDR3 is 15 residues long. V shed 6 bases, J shed 4 bases, and the junction held 10 bases outside the gene matches. The CDR3 DNA is TGTGCCAGCAGATTGACAGGGGATTTTCGCTATGGCTACACCTTC. This sequence encodes CASRLTGDFRYGYTF.

A word on this clone: The same CDR3 can be traced to other DNA sequences in this sample. The chain links TRBV11-3 to TRBJ2-7, with 11 bases identical to TRBD1. This CDR3 has 16 amino acids. The trim removed 5 bases at V and 5 bases at J, leaving 11 bases unmatched. Per germline, CDR1 SGHNT and CDR2 YENEEA. This CDR3 is CASSQRVGTGGHEQYF. DNA for the CDR3: TGTGCCAGCAGCCAGAGAGTCGGGACAGGGGGGCACGAGCAGTACTTC.

This sequence joins TRBV9 and TRBJ1-1, with D perhaps matching TRBD1 (6 bases). This CDR3 region has 14 residues. CDR1 is SGDLS, CDR2 YYNGEE, per germline. The V end lost 0 bases, the J end lost 3 bases, and 9 bases lay between the germline ends. CDR3 amino acids: CASSVEPGDTEAFF. The CDR3 coding sequence is TGTGCCAGCAGCGTAGAGCCAGGGGACACTGAAGCTTTCTTT.

CDR3 DNA: TGCAGCGTCCCTATTAACGGGGAGCTGTTTTTT. Translated: CSVPINGELFF. The gene calls are TRBV29-1 and TRBJ2-2, with D hard to call. Germline loops: CDR1 SQVTM, CDR2 ANQGSEA. Trimming stripped 6 bases from V and 7 bases from J, with 9 bases between. CDR3 length: 11 residues.